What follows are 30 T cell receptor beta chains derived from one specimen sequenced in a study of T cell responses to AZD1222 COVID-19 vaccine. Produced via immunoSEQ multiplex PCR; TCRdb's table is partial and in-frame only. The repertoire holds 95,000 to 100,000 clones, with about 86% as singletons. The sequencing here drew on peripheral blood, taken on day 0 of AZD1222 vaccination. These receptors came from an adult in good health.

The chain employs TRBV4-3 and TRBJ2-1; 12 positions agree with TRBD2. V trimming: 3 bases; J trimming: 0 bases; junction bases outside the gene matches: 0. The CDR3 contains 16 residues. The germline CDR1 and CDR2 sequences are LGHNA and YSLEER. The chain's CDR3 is CASSQGLAGSYNEQFF. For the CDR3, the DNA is TGCGCCAGCAGCCAGGGACTAGCGGGCTCCTACAATGAGCAGTTCTTC.

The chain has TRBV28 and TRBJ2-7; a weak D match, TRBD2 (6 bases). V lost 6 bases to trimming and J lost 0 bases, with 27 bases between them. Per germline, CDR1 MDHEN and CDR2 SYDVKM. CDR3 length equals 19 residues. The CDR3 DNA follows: TGTGCCAGCAGGGGAACGGACTATAGGGTGCTTAATCCCTCCTACGAGCAGTACTTC. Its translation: CASRGTDYRVLNPSYEQYF.

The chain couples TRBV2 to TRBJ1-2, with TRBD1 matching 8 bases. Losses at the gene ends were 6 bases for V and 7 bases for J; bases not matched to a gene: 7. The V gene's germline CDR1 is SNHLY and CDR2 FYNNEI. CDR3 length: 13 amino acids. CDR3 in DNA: TGTGCCAGCAGATCAGGGGGCGACGGTGGCTACACCTTC. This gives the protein CASRSGGDGGYTF. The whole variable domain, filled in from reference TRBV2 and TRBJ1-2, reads EPEVTQTPSHQVTQMGQEVILRCVPISNHLYFYWYRQILGQKVEFLVSFYNNEISEKSEIFDDQFSVERPDGSNFTLKIRSTKLEDSAMYFCASRSGGDGGYTFGSGTRLTVV.

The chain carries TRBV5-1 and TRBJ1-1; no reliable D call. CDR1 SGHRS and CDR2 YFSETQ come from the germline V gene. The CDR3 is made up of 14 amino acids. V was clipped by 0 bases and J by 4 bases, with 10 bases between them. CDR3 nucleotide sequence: TGCGCCAGCAGCTTGGATGGGTTGGGCACTGAAGCTTTCTTT. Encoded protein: CASSLDGLGTEAFF.

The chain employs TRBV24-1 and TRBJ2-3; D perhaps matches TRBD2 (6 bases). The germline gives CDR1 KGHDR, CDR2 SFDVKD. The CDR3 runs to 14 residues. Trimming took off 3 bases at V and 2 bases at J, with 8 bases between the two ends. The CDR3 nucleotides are TGTGCCACCAGTGATCGGGACTTCACAGATACGCAGTATTTT. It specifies CATSDRDFTDTQYF.

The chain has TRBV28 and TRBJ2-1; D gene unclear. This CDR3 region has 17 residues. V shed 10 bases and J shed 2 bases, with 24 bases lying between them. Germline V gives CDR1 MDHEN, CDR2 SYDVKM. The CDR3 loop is CATHPDLTGPPYNEQFF. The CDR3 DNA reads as TGTGCCACTCACCCCGACCTCACCGGGCCCCCCTACAATGAGCAGTTCTTC.

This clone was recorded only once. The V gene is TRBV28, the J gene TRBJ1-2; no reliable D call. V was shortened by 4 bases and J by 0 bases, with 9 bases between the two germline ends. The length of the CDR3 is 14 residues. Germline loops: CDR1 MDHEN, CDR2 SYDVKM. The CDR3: CASSSLTSNYGYTF. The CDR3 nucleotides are TGTGCCAGCAGTTCCTTGACTTCTAACTATGGCTACACCTTC.

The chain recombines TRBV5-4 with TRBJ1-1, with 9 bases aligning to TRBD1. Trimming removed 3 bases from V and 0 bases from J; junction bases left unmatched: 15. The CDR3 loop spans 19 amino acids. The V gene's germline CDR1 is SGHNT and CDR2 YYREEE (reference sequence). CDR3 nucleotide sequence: TGTGCCAGCAGCTCAGGAACTTGGACAGGGGTCCAAGTGAACACTGAAGCTTTCTTT. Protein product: CASSSGTWTGVQVNTEAFF. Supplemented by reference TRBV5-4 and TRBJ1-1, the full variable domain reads ETGVTQSPTHLIKTRGQQVTLRCSSQSGHNTVSWYQQALGQGPQFIFQYYREEENGRGNFPPRFSGLQFPNYSSELNVNALELDDSALYLCASSSGTWTGVQVNTEAFFGQGTRLTVV.

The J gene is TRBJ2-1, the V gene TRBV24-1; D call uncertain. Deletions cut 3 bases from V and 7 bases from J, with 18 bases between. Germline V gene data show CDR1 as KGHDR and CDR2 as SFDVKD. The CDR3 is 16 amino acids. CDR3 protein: CATSDPTRPLGNEQFF. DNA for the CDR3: TGTGCCACCAGTGATCCGACGAGGCCCCTTGGTAATGAGCAGTTCTTC.

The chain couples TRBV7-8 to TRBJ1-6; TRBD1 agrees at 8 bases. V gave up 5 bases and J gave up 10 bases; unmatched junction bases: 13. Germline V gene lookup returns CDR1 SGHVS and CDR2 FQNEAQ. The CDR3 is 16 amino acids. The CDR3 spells CASSPNPGQDTSPLHF. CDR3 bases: TGTGCCAGCAGCCCCAACCCGGGACAGGATACCTCACCCCTCCACTTT.

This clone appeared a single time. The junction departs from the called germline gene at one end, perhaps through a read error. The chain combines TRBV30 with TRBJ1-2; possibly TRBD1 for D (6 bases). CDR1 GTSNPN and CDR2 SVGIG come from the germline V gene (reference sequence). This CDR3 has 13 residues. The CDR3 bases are TGTGCCTGGAGTGTACGTGGGGGCCTCGGTAGCGCCTTC. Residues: CAWSVRGGLGSAF.

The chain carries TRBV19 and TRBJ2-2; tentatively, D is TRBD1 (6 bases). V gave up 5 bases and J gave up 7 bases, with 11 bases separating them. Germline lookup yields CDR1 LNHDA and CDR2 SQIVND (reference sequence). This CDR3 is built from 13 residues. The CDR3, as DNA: TGTGCCAGTAGTCTACAGACAGGCGGGGAGCTGTTTTTT. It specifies CASSLQTGGELFF.

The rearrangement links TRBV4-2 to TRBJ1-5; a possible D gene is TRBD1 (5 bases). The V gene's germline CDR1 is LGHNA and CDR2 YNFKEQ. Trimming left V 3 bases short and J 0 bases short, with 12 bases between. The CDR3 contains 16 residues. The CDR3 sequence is CASSHFGGSSNQPQHF. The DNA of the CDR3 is TGTGCCAGCAGCCACTTCGGGGGGTCTAGCAATCAGCCCCAGCATTTT.

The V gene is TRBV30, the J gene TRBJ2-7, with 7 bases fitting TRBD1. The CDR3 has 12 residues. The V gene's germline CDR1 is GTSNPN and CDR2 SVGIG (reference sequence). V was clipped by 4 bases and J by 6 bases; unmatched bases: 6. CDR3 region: CAWTNYRGEQYF. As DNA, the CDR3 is TGTGCCTGGACAAACTACAGGGGCGAGCAGTACTTC.

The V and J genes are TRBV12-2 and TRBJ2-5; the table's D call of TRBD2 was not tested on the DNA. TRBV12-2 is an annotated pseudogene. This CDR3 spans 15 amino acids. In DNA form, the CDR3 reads TGTGCAAGTCGCCCGGGACTAGCGATACAAGAGACCCAGTACTTC. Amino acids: CASRPGLAIQETQYF.

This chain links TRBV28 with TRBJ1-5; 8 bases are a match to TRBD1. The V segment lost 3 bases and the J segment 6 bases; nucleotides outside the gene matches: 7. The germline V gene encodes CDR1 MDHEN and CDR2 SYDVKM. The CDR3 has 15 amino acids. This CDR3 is CASSFSAGGAQPQHF. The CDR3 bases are TGTGCCAGCAGTTTTTCAGCAGGGGGCGCTCAGCCCCAGCATTTT.

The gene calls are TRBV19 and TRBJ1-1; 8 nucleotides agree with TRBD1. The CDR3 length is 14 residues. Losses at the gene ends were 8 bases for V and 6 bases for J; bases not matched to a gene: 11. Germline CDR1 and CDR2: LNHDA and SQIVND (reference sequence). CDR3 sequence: CASFSVQGDPEAFF. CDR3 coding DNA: TGTGCCAGTTTTTCAGTACAGGGGGATCCTGAAGCTTTCTTT.

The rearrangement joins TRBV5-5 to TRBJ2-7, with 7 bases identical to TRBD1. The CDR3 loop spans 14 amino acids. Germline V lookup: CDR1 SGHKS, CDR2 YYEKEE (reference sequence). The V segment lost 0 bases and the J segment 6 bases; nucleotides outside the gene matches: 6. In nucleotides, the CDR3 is TGTGCCAGCAGCTTGGGACAGGGCCAGTTCGAGCAGTACTTC. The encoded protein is CASSLGQGQFEQYF.

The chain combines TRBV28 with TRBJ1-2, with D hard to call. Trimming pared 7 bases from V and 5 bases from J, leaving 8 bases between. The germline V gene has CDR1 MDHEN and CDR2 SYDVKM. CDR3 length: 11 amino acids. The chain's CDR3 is CASTDPYGYTF. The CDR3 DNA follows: TGTGCCAGCACCGATCCGTATGGCTACACCTTC.

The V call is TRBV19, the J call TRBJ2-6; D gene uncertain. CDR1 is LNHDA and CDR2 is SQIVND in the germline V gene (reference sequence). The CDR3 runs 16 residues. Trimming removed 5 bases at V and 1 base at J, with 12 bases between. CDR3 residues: CASSPSVDSGANVLTF. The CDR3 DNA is TGTGCCAGTAGTCCATCCGTTGATTCTGGGGCCAACGTCCTGACTTTC.

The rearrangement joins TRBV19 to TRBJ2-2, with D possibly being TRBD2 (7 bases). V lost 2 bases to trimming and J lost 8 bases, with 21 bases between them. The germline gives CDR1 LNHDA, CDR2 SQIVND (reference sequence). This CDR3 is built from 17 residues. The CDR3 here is CASSIPPKGGRFGELFF. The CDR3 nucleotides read TGTGCCAGTAGTATACCCCCGAAGGGGGGGCGATTTGGGGAGCTGTTTTTT.

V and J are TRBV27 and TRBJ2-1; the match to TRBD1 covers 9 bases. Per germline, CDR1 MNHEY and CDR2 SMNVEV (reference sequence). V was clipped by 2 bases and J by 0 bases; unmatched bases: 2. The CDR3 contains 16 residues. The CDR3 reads CASSLGTGSSYNEQFF. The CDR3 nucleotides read TGTGCCAGCAGTTTAGGGACAGGGAGCTCCTACAATGAGCAGTTCTTC.

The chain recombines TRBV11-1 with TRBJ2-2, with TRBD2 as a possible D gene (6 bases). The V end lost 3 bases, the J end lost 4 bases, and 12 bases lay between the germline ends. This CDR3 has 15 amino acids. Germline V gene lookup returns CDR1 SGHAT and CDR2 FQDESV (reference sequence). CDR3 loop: CASSFAAGPTGELFF. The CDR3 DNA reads TGTGCCAGCAGCTTTGCCGCGGGACCCACCGGGGAGCTGTTTTTT.

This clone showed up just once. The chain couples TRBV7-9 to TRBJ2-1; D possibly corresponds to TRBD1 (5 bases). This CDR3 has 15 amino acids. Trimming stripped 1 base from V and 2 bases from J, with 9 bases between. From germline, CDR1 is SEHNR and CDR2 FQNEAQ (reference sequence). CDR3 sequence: CASSLVPGTYNEQFF. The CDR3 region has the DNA TGTGCCAGCAGCTTAGTACCAGGGACCTACAATGAGCAGTTCTTC.

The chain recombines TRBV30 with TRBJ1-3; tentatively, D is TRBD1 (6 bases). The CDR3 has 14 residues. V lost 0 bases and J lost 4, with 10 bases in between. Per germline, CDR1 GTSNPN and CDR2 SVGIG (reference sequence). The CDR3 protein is CAWSVLTGGNTIYF. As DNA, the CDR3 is TGTGCCTGGAGTGTACTCACAGGGGGAAACACCATATATTTT.

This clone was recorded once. CDR3 in amino acids: CASSQAPTGYTEAFF. The CDR3 nucleotides are TGCGCCAGCAGCCAAGCCCCTACAGGTTACACTGAAGCTTTCTTT. This chain links TRBV4-3 with TRBJ1-1, with TRBD1 as a possible D gene (5 bases). This CDR3 spans 15 amino acids. The germline V gene encodes CDR1 LGHNA and CDR2 YSLEER. Trimming left V 1 base short and J 3 bases short, with 12 bases between.

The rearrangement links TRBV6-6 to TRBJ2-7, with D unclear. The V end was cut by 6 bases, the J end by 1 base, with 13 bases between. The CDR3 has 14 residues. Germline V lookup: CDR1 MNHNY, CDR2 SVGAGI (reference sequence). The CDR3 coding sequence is TGTGCCAGCAGCCCTACCCAAAGATCCTACGAGCAGTACTTC. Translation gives CASSPTQRSYEQYF.

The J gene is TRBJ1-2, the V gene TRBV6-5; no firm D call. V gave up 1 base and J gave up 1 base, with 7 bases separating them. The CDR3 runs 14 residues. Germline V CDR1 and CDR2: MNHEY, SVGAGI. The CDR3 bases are TGTGCCAGCAGTTACTATCCCGTTAACTATGGCTACACCTTC. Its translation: CASSYYPVNYGYTF.

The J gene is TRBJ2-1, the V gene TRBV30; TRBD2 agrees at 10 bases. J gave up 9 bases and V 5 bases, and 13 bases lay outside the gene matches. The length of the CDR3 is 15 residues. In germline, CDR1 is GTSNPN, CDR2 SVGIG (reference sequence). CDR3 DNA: TGTGCCTGGGAGGACGGGCTAGCGGGAGTTGGTGAGCAGTTCTTC. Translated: CAWEDGLAGVGEQFF.

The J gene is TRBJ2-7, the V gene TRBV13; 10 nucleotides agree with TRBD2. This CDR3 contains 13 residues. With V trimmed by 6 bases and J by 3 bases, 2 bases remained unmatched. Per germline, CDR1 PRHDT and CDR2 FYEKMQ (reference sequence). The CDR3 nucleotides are TGTGCCAGCAGTCGGACTAGCGGCTACGAGCAGTACTTC. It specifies CASSRTSGYEQYF.